Below, one T cell receptor beta chain is given with its context. The antigen is unknown. The CDR3 spans 14 residues. V was shortened by 6 bases and J by 2 bases, with 13 bases between the two germline ends. Germline CDR1 and CDR2: LNHDA and SQIVND (reference sequence). Sequencing was preceded by expansion of antigen-specific CD4+ T cells with viral peptide pools in the ViraFEST assay. Following 10 days of culture, CD4+ T cells were isolated. Each participant was given two doses of one vaccine (BNT162b2 or mRNA-1273). This sample was included in a study of vaccination effects on CD4 cells after COVID-19. Study details: Post-vaccine sampling took place a median of 72 days after the second dose.

Clones were read by immunoSEQ multiplex PCR, and TCRdb kept only the in-frame ones, dropping some. This sample has under 35,000 clones, with about 67% found just once. The sample consisted of CD4+ T cells from PBMCs cultured with HCoV-NL63 spike peptides, taken after COVID-19 vaccination. The chain couples TRBV19 to TRBJ1-2; D may be TRBD1 (6 bases). The source is a human donor who received a COVID-19 vaccine. The CDR3 DNA reads TGTGCCAGTAGACGGGCAGGGGTAAACTATGGCTACACCTTC. This encodes CASRRAGVNYGYTF.